This is a list of T cell receptor beta chains from one sample in a study of regulatory T cells in long-lasting Graves disease. One entry per CDR3 protein results from TCRdb running MiXCR on the multiplex PCR reads. The sample holds 600,000 to 850,000 distinct CDR3 sequences, around 30% seen once. Source: peripheral blood mononuclear cells (PBMCs), taken when the disease was refractory, from a patient treated with antithyroid drugs. The source of these receptors is a female donor with Graves disease. Both conserved end residues are part of each CDR3. D genes are given only for firm matches. Only part of the rows carry a size: once, few, many, or a class if the clone is expanded.

>TRBV3-1|few|TRBJ2-5|TRBD1
CASTLRTGTETQYF
TGTGCCAGCACCCTTCGGACAGGGACAGAGACCCAGTACTTC
>TRBV27|many|TRBJ1-2|TRBD1
CASSPYILTGDGYTF
TGTGCCAGCAGTCCGTACATCTTGACAGGGGATGGCTACACCTTC
>TRBV28|many|TRBJ1-5|TRBD1
CASSIGQGGFKPQHF
TGTGCCAGCAGTATAGGACAGGGAGGTTTTAAGCCCCAGCATTTT
>TRBV3-1|NA|TRBJ2-5|TRBD2
CASSQVREGLGTQYF
TGTGCCAGCAGCCAAGTACGGGAGGGGCTCGGGACCCAGTACTTC
>TRBV6-2/TRBV6-3|once|TRBJ1-5|TRBD1
CASSTLGTVQPQHF
TGTGCCAGCAGTACCCTGGGGACAGTTCAGCCCCAGCATTTT
>TRBV2|NA|TRBJ2-7|NA
CASSGSREQYF
TGTGCCAGCAGTGGGTCTCGCGAGCAGTACTTC
>TRBV7-9|few|TRBJ1-4|NA
CASSLLRSGSDEKLFF
TGTGCCAGCAGCTTACTCCGGTCAGGGTCAGATGAAAAACTGTTTTTT
>TRBV30|many|TRBJ1-2|NA
CAWSEQYGYTF
TGTGCCTGGAGTGAGCAATATGGCTACACCTTC
>TRBV28|few|TRBJ2-7|NA
CASSLGAASYEQYF
TGTGCCAGCAGCTTAGGAGCAGCCTCCTACGAGCAGTACTTC
>TRBV29-1|few|TRBJ2-7|NA
CSVEGGSGGEQYF
TGCAGCGTTGAGGGGGGATCAGGGGGCGAGCAGTACTTC
>TRBV28|many|TRBJ2-7|NA
CASSLYGSSYEQYF
TGTGCCAGCAGTTTGTACGGGAGCTCCTACGAGCAGTACTTC
>TRBV6-1|few|TRBJ1-5|NA
CASSEGEFSNQPQHF
TGTGCCAGCAGTGAAGGAGAGTTCAGCAATCAGCCCCAGCATTTT
>TRBV9|NA|TRBJ2-5|NA
CASSVATAETQYF
TGTGCCAGCAGCGTAGCGACTGCAGAGACCCAGTACTTC
>TRBV28|many|TRBJ1-4|NA
CASRTTVPEKLFF
TGTGCCAGCAGAACGACAGTACCAGAAAAACTGTTTTTT
>TRBV29-1|many|TRBJ1-2|NA
CSVAPGPGNGYTF
TGCAGCGTTGCCCCGGGACCGGGAAATGGCTACACCTTC
>TRBV20-1|once|TRBJ2-2|TRBD1
CSARKGAPGELFF
TGCAGTGCTAGGAAGGGGGCGCCCGGGGAGCTGTTTTTT
>TRBV9|few|TRBJ1-2|NA
CASSAWDGSYGYTF
TGTGCCAGCAGCGCCTGGGACGGTTCCTATGGCTACACCTTC
>TRBV20-1|NA|TRBJ1-5|NA
CSAVWQGNQPQHF
TGCAGTGCTGTTTGGCAGGGCAATCAGCCCCAGCATTTT
>TRBV29-1|NA|TRBJ2-3|TRBD2
CSVDLLGGITDTQYF
TGCAGCGTTGACCTTCTGGGGGGGATCACAGATACGCAGTATTTT
>TRBV3-1|few|TRBJ1-3|TRBD1
CASSRTGVSGNTIYF
TGTGCCAGCAGTAGGACAGGGGTATCTGGAAACACCATATATTTT
>TRBV28|many|TRBJ1-2|NA
CASSFPMGGGYGYTF
TGTGCCAGCAGTTTCCCCATGGGGGGTGGCTATGGCTACACCTTC
>TRBV6-2/TRBV6-3|few|TRBJ2-1|TRBD2
CASSAGTSGRNEQFF
TGTGCCAGCAGTGCTGGGACTAGCGGGAGGAATGAGCAGTTCTTC
>TRBV2|NA|TRBJ1-2|NA
CASSEGQGGYTF
TGTGCCAGCAGTGAAGGGCAGGGTGGCTACACCTTC
>TRBV11-2|many|TRBJ2-5|TRBD2
CASSLNRGVETQYF
TGTGCCAGCAGCCTTAATCGGGGGGTAGAGACCCAGTACTTC
>TRBV7-3|NA|TRBJ2-5|TRBD1
CASSLHRGVLGETQYF
TGTGCCAGCAGCCTACACAGGGGGGTTTTGGGAGAGACCCAGTACTTC
>TRBV27|NA|TRBJ1-1|NA
CASSLPGVEAFF
TGTGCCAGCAGTTTACCCGGAGTTGAAGCTTTCTTT
>TRBV29-1|NA|TRBJ1-5|TRBD1
CSVGDSTNQPQHF
TGCAGCGTTGGGGACAGTACCAATCAGCCCCAGCATTTT
>TRBV10-1|NA|TRBJ2-7|NA
CASYDSPVGGTYEQYF
TGCGCCAGCTACGATAGCCCCGTGGGAGGAACCTACGAGCAGTACTTC
>TRBV20-1|NA|TRBJ1-1|TRBD1
CSAPWTGLYEAFF
TGCAGTGCCCCATGGACAGGGCTCTATGAAGCTTTCTTT
>TRBV6-1|many|TRBJ1-1|NA
CASLPRIMNTEAFF
TGTGCCAGCCTGCCTAGGATTATGAACACTGAAGCTTTCTTT
>TRBV25-1|NA|TRBJ2-7|TRBD2
CASSAFSGTREQYF
TGTGCCAGCAGTGCATTCAGCGGGACTAGAGAGCAGTACTTC
>TRBV2|many|TRBJ2-2|NA
CARSAIAGTGELFF
TGTGCCAGATCCGCGATTGCGGGCACCGGGGAGCTGTTTTTT